Below are 21 T cell receptor beta chains sequenced from a single sample in a study of blood T cell repertoires in COVID-19. This table comes from immunoSEQ multiplex PCR, and its TCRdb copy is limited to in-frame clones, with some not included. The profile shows 52,000 or so clones, 75% to 90% of them singletons. The sequenced sample consisted of peripheral blood. Receptor source: an older man with acute or convalescent COVID-19.

This rearrangement joins TRBV11-3 to TRBJ2-7, with 11 nucleotides matching TRBD1. The CDR3 covers 15 residues. The germline V gene encodes CDR1 SGHNT and CDR2 YENEEA. V lost 1 base to trimming and J lost 2 bases; unmatched junction nucleotides: 1. The CDR3 here is CASSLGTGGPYEQYF. CDR3 nucleotide sequence: TGTGCCAGCAGCTTAGGGACAGGGGGCCCCTACGAGCAGTACTTC.

This clone has just one count. The chain has TRBV5-1 and TRBJ2-3, with D possibly being TRBD1 (6 bases). Germline assignment: CDR1 SGHRS and CDR2 YFSETQ. The ends were cut back, 4 bases at V and 6 bases at J, with 12 bases in the middle. The CDR3 spans 13 residues. The DNA of the CDR3 is TGCGCCAGCAGCCCCAACAGGGCCGATACGCAGTATTTT. It specifies CASSPNRADTQYF.

The chain couples TRBV5-1 to TRBJ2-5, with 9 bases that match TRBD2. CDR3 length: 16 residues. V trimming: 0 bases; J trimming: 3 bases; junction bases outside the gene matches: 6. CDR1 is SGHRS and CDR2 is YFSETQ in the germline V gene. For the CDR3, the DNA is TGCGCCAGCAGCTTGGGGGCGGGGGGGGCTGAAGAGACCCAGTACTTC. Translated: CASSLGAGGAEETQYF.

This clone was detected once. J is TRBJ2-7 and V is TRBV6-5; TRBD1 agrees at 7 bases. V trimming: 5 bases; J trimming: 2 bases; junction bases outside the gene matches: 6. There are 14 residues in the CDR3. The germline V gene has CDR1 MNHEY and CDR2 SVGAGI. CDR3 residues: CASSPHRGTYEQYF. CDR3 in DNA: TGTGCCAGCAGTCCGCACAGGGGAACCTACGAGCAGTACTTC.

This clone has only one observation. This chain uses TRBV6-2 or TRBV6-3 with TRBJ1-1; 8 nucleotides agree with TRBD1. Germline V CDR1 and CDR2: MNHEY, SVGEGT. Trimming took 5 bases from V and 5 from J; bases not matched to a gene: 4. The CDR3 totals 13 residues. The CDR3 nucleotides read TGTGCCAGCAGTGGTACAGGGGGTACTGAAGCTTTCTTT. Translated, it gives CASSGTGGTEAFF.

The chain links TRBV6-5 to TRBJ1-1; 8 bases fit TRBD1. J gave up 2 bases and V 2 bases, and 7 bases lay outside the gene matches. Germline lookup yields CDR1 MNHEY and CDR2 SVGAGI. The CDR3 has 16 amino acids. CDR3 protein: CASSYLRTGPNTEAFF. CDR3 in DNA: TGTGCCAGCAGTTACCTTAGGACAGGGCCAAACACTGAAGCTTTCTTT.

J is TRBJ1-2 and V is TRBV5-1; 10 positions match TRBD1. The CDR3 totals 12 residues. Germline CDR1 and CDR2: SGHRS and YFSETQ. Trimming took 7 bases from V and 7 from J; bases not matched to a gene: 4. CDR3 loop: CASGTGDRGYTF. CDR3 DNA sequence: TGCGCCAGCGGGACAGGGGATCGTGGCTACACCTTC.

The chain couples TRBV5-1 to TRBJ2-2; D possibly corresponds to TRBD1 (6 bases). Germline V gene lookup returns CDR1 SGHRS and CDR2 YFSETQ. V lost 4 bases and J lost 6, with 10 bases in between. This CDR3 spans 13 amino acids. The CDR3 coding sequence is TGCGCCAGCAGCCAGGGGAAGGCCGGGGAGCTGTTTTTT. Its protein is CASSQGKAGELFF.

CDR3 protein: CASSRQEGQPQHF. CDR3 coding DNA: TGTGCCAGCAGCCGACAGGAAGGACAGCCCCAGCATTTT. The rearrangement joins TRBV6-5 to TRBJ1-5, with D perhaps matching TRBD1 (6 bases). Germline-derived CDR1 and CDR2 are MNHEY and SVGAGI. The V end lost 6 bases, the J end lost 7 bases, and 13 bases lay between the germline ends. The CDR3 contains 13 residues.

The V gene is TRBV7-2, the J gene TRBJ2-7; 10 nucleotides match TRBD1. There are 17 residues in the CDR3. Germline V CDR1 and CDR2: SGHTA, FQGNSA. The J segment lost 7 bases and the V segment lost 3 bases, leaving 15 bases of the junction unmatched. The CDR3 DNA reads as TGTGCCAGCAGCTTTACCACGGGACAGGGGTTTTCGTGGGAGCAGTACTTC. This gives the protein CASSFTTGQGFSWEQYF.

CDR3 bases: TGTGCCAGCACTCTGAACGGGTTGGGCTACGAGCAGTACTTC. Protein sequence: CASTLNGLGYEQYF. The V and J genes are TRBV2 and TRBJ2-7; no definite D call. This CDR3 has 14 amino acids. The V gene's germline CDR1 is SNHLY and CDR2 FYNNEI. The V end was cut by 7 bases, the J end by 3 bases, with 16 bases between.

This clone has only one observation. The chain recombines TRBV5-6 with TRBJ1-1; 9 nucleotides line up with TRBD1. The V gene end was trimmed by 0 bases and the J gene end by 2 bases; junction bases not matched to a gene: 5. Germline-derived CDR1 and CDR2 are SGHDT and YYEEEE. CDR3 length: 16 residues. CDR3 sequence (DNA): TGTGCCAGCAGCTTGGAACAGGGGGCTCTAAACACTGAAGCTTTCTTT. It yields the protein CASSLEQGALNTEAFF. Together with reference TRBV5-6 and TRBJ1-1, the CDR3 gives the full variable domain: DAGVTQSPTHLIKTRGQQVTLRCSPKSGHDTVSWYQQALGQGPQFIFQYYEEEERQRGNFPDRFSGHQFPNYSSELNVNALLLGDSALYLCASSLEQGALNTEAFFGQGTRLTVV.

This clone has a single count. J is TRBJ1-1 and V is TRBV6-2 or TRBV6-3; D is uncertain. This CDR3 contains 15 residues. In germline, CDR1 is MNHEY, CDR2 SVGEGT. Trimming removed 0 bases at V and 4 bases at J, with 12 bases between. DNA of the CDR3: TGTGCCAGCAGTTACTCACCTCAAAGCGGCACTGAAGCTTTCTTT. It yields the protein CASSYSPQSGTEAFF.

This clone appeared a single time. The rearrangement links TRBV27 to TRBJ1-1; D is ambiguous. The length of the CDR3 is 16 residues. Germline lookup yields CDR1 MNHEY and CDR2 SMNVEV (reference sequence). The germline V and J ends were trimmed by 3 bases and 2 bases, with 16 bases remaining between them. CDR3 bases: TGTGCCAGCAGTTTGTTTATGGTGACAATAAACACTGAAGCTTTCTTT. Translated: CASSLFMVTINTEAFF.

For the CDR3, the DNA is TGTGCCAGCAGCCGGTCAAGGGGCAATAATTCACCCCTCCACTTT. As protein: CASSRSRGNNSPLHF. This sequence joins TRBV3-1 (or the pseudogene TRBV3-2) and TRBJ1-6, with TRBD1 as a possible D gene (5 bases). Germline V CDR1 and CDR2: LGHDT, YNNKEL (reference sequence). The CDR3 covers 15 residues. Trimming took 4 bases from V and 5 from J, leaving 12 bases between them.

To note about this clone: An end of the junction differs from the germline gene, which may be a read error. The rearrangement uses TRBV19 and TRBJ1-4; a weak D match, TRBD1 (6 bases). The CDR3 spans 15 residues. Germline V CDR1 and CDR2: LNHDA, SQIVND (reference sequence). The CDR3 spells CASSMPRQAGEKLFF. DNA for the CDR3: TGTGCCAGTAGTATGCCCCGACAGGCGGGTGAAAAGCTGTTTTTT.

The genes are TRBV2 and TRBJ2-3, with 7 bases that match TRBD2. The CDR3 runs to 15 residues. Germline assignment: CDR1 SNHLY and CDR2 FYNNEI. The V segment lost 2 bases and the J segment 9 bases; nucleotides outside the gene matches: 11. The DNA of the CDR3 is TGTGCCAGCAGTGAAATGGCTAGCGGACCAGCCACGCAGTATTTT. The encoded protein is CASSEMASGPATQYF.

The chain has TRBV5-6 and TRBJ1-2; D is unresolved. The CDR3 has 16 residues. Deletions cut 2 bases from V and 4 bases from J, with 18 bases between. Germline CDR1 is SGHDT and CDR2 is YYEEEE. The CDR3 protein is CASSLEVGASSYGYTF. CDR3 DNA sequence: TGTGCCAGCAGCTTAGAGGTAGGCGCATCCTCCTATGGCTACACCTTC.

The chain is built from TRBV3-1 (or the pseudogene TRBV3-2) and TRBJ2-5; 9 bases align to TRBD1. This CDR3 has 16 amino acids. From germline, CDR1 is LGHDT and CDR2 YNNKEL (reference sequence). J was trimmed by 1 base and V by 6 bases; bases with no gene match: 9. Written as DNA, the CDR3 is TGTGCCAGCAGACAAAGGGGGGGACAGGGCCAAGAGACCCAGTACTTC. Translated: CASRQRGGQGQETQYF.

CDR3 nucleotides: TGTGCCAGCAGTGACCGGGCGGGGAACACTGAAGCTTTCTTT. Translation: CASSDRAGNTEAFF. This chain uses TRBV6-4 with TRBJ1-1; the D is unclear. Deletions cut 2 bases from V and 1 base from J, with 8 bases between. CDR3 length: 14 residues. CDR1 is MRHNA, CDR2 SNTAGT, per germline.

This sequence joins TRBV27 and TRBJ1-2; a weak D match, TRBD1 (5 bases). CDR3 size: 15 residues. Germline CDR1 is MNHEY and CDR2 is SMNVEV (reference sequence). Trimming cost V 0 bases and J 2 bases, with 10 bases left between them. The CDR3 reads CASSLSGRGNYGYTF. The CDR3, as DNA: TGTGCCAGCAGTTTATCGGGGAGGGGCAACTATGGCTACACCTTC.